Listed below are T cell receptor beta chains from one sample, sequenced in a study of shared clonotypes between healthy human individuals. TCRdb's copy holds only in-frame clones and misses some; the assay was immunoSEQ multiplex PCR. The sample includes 550,000 to 700,000 clones, around 73% of them seen just once. Specimen: memory CD4+ T cells sorted from blood. The receptors originated from a woman in her thirties in good health. Both conserved end residues are part of each CDR3. The D gene is left open where the match is weak. Some rows have no size entry. The others give once, few or many, or a class for an expanded clone.

j_call v_call cdr3_length clone_size d_call cdr3_nt cdr3_aa
TRBJ2-7 TRBV7-9 14 - TRBD2 TGTGCCAGCAGCTCCGGGACTAGCAGCTACGAGCAGTACTTC CASSSGTSSYEQYF
TRBJ2-7 TRBV27 14 - - TGTGCCAGCAGAGGAGGAGAGTCTGGCTACGAGCAGTACTTC CASRGGESGYEQYF
TRBJ2-5 TRBV5-1 15 - TRBD1 TGCGCCAGCAGCTATCAACAGGGGATGGTGGAGACCCAGTACTTC CASSYQQGMVETQYF
TRBJ1-1 TRBV20-1 11 - - TGCAGTGCTGGAAGGGACGCTGAAGCTTTCTTT CSAGRDAEAFF
TRBJ2-2 TRBV5-4 15 - TRBD1 TGTGCCAGCAGCGCCAGGACAGGGCTCACCGGGGAGCTGTTTTTT CASSARTGLTGELFF
TRBJ2-7 TRBV28 15 - - TGTGCCAGCAGCACCTCCCCGGCAAACAAATACGAGCAGTACTTC CASSTSPANKYEQYF
TRBJ1-5 TRBV19 14 - - TGTGCCAGTACCAACAGGGCCTATAATCAGCCCCAGCATTTT CASTNRAYNQPQHF
TRBJ2-1 TRBV15 17 - - TGTGCCACCAGCAGAGATCTGCCAGGTAAAATCTACAATGAGCAGTTCTTC CATSRDLPGKIYNEQFF
TRBJ2-7 TRBV28 14 - - TGTGCCAGCAGTTTAAGTCTCCGGCCGGCCGAGCAGTACTTC CASSLSLRPAEQYF
TRBJ2-2 TRBV7-3 16 - - TGTGCCAGCAGCCTCCAGACTCGCCTGAACACCGGGGAGCTGTTTTTT CASSLQTRLNTGELFF
TRBJ2-1 TRBV4-2 17 - TRBD2 TGTGCCAGCAGCCAGGGTCTGGGGCTAGCGGGAGGGTTTGAGCAGTTCTTC CASSQGLGLAGGFEQFF
TRBJ2-1 TRBV11-3 13 - - TGTGCCAGCAGCTTCAGACAGTACAATGAGCAGTTCTTC CASSFRQYNEQFF
TRBJ2-1 TRBV28 11 - - TGTGCCAGCGTAAGTTCCAATGAGCAGTTCTTC CASVSSNEQFF
TRBJ2-2 TRBV5-1 15 - - TGCGCCAGCAGCTTGGGGGCCACCCACACCGGGGAGCTGTTTTTT CASSLGATHTGELFF
TRBJ2-3 TRBV18 13 - - TGTGCCAGCTCACCGGGAGTAACAGATACGCAGTATTTT CASSPGVTDTQYF
TRBJ2-7 TRBV28 13 - - TGTGCCAGCAGTAATAGAAGCTCCTACGAGCAGTACTTC CASSNRSSYEQYF
TRBJ2-3 TRBV25-1 17 - TRBD2 TGTGCCAGCAGTGAATCAAAGCGGGAGGTGAGCACAGATACGCAGTATTTT CASSESKREVSTDTQYF
TRBJ2-2 TRBV6-6 15 - - TGTGCCAGCAGGCTGGACCGATCGAACACCGGGGAGCTGTTTTTT CASRLDRSNTGELFF
TRBJ1-3 TRBV9 16 - - TGTGCCAGCAGCGTAGGCGGGGCCTTCTCTGGAAACACCATATATTTT CASSVGGAFSGNTIYF
TRBJ2-7 TRBV6-1 15 once - TGTGCCAGCAGCGTTGAACAGGGTCTGGGGTACGAGCAGTACTTC CASSVEQGLGYEQYF
TRBJ2-4 TRBV27 16 - - TGTGCCAGCAGTTTATCCCGTCCCTCAGCCGGGTACATTCAGTACTTC CASSLSRPSAGYIQYF
TRBJ2-2 TRBV7-2 15 - TRBD1 TGTGCCAGCAGCCGGGACAGGGGGCTTACCGGGGAGCTGTTTTTT CASSRDRGLTGELFF
TRBJ2-1 TRBV4-1 14 - TRBD1 TGCGCCAGCAGCCAAGTGACAGGGGTTTGGGAGCAGTTCTTC CASSQVTGVWEQFF
TRBJ1-1 TRBV9 14 - - TGTGCCAGCAGCGTGGGGAGACAGAACACTGAAGCTTTCTTT CASSVGRQNTEAFF
TRBJ2-1 TRBV23-1 12 - - TGCGCCAGCAGTCAGGGGGCCAATGAGCAGTTCTTC CASSQGANEQFF
TRBJ2-7 TRBV5-4 14 few - TGTGCCAGCAGCTGGGATATAGACCGGAACGAGCAGTACTTC CASSWDIDRNEQYF
TRBJ1-1 TRBV6-4 14 many - TGTGCCAGTCGAAACACCCTCCGGGACACTGAAGCTTTCTTT CASRNTLRDTEAFF
TRBJ2-5 TRBV5-1 18 - TRBD2 TGCGCCAGCAGCTTAATCTCCGGGACTAGCGGGAGGTTAGAGACCCAGTACTTC CASSLISGTSGRLETQYF
TRBJ2-7 TRBV25-1 14 - - TGTGCCAGCAGTGAATTCATTAATGAAGGCGAGCAGTACTTC CASSEFINEGEQYF
TRBJ2-5 TRBV4-1 17 - TRBD2 TGCGCCAGCAGCCATTACCCCGTATCGGGGGGACAAGAGACCCAGTACTTC CASSHYPVSGGQETQYF
TRBJ1-1 TRBV27 12 - TRBD1 TGTGCCAGCAGTCTCGGACAGGGTTTAGCTTTCTTT CASSLGQGLAFF
TRBJ1-4 TRBV27 14 - TRBD1 TGTGCCAGCACCCCGGGCAGGGGGGCGGGAAAACTGTTTTTT CASTPGRGAGKLFF
TRBJ2-3 TRBV9 13 - - TGTGCCAGCAGCCCCCTGTTAGGGGATACGCAGTATTTT CASSPLLGDTQYF
TRBJ2-7 TRBV29-1 14 - TRBD2 TGCAGCGCTGCTATCGGGACTAGCGACTACGAGCAGTACTTC CSAAIGTSDYEQYF
TRBJ2-7 TRBV7-8 15 - - TGTGCCAGCAGCTTAAGGCAGGACCCCTCCTACGAGCAGTACTTC CASSLRQDPSYEQYF
TRBJ2-1 TRBV2 12 - - TGTGCCAGCAGCAGGAGGTCCAATGAGCAGTTCTTC CASSRRSNEQFF
TRBJ2-3 TRBV19 14 - TRBD2 TGTGCCAGTTCGACTAGCGGGGCCACAGATACGCAGTATTTT CASSTSGATDTQYF
TRBJ1-2 TRBV5-1 15 once - TGCGCCAGCAGCTTGGTAGGGAGCAGCGACTATGGCTACACCTTC CASSLVGSSDYGYTF
TRBJ1-1 TRBV30 12 few - TGTGCCTGGAGTGTATCCTCAGTTGAAGCTTTCTTT CAWSVSSVEAFF
TRBJ2-7 TRBV5-1 16 - - TGCGCCAGCAGCCATAAATCCGGGACTCCCTTCCCCGAGCAGTACTTC CASSHKSGTPFPEQYF
TRBJ2-1 TRBV7-2 15 few TRBD2 TGTGCCAGCAGCCCACTAGCGGGAGGTCGCAATGAGCAGTTCTTC CASSPLAGGRNEQFF
TRBJ2-5 TRBV4-1 13 - TRBD1 TGCGCCAGCAGCCCTTGGACAGGGGAGACCCAGTACTTC CASSPWTGETQYF
TRBJ2-7 TRBV4-2 13 - - TGTGCCAGCAGCCAAGATTGGGCCACCGAGCAGTACTTC CASSQDWATEQYF
TRBJ1-1 TRBV27 14 - - TGTGCCAGCAGTTTATCGATGCTAGGCGTTGAAGCTTTCTTT CASSLSMLGVEAFF
TRBJ2-4 TRBV28 14 - - TGTGCCAGCAGTACACCTAGAGGACCAAACATTCAGTACTTC CASSTPRGPNIQYF
TRBJ1-1 TRBV28 14 - TRBD1 TGTGCCAGCAGTTTGCCAACGACAGGGACTGAAGCTTTCTTT CASSLPTTGTEAFF
TRBJ2-7 TRBV27 17 - - TGTGCCAGCAGTTCCCCCTCAGTTTGGCCCGCAGGCTACGAGCAGTACTTC CASSSPSVWPAGYEQYF
TRBJ1-2 TRBV19 16 - - TGTGCCAGTAGTATAAAGGGAGACCCCGCTAACTATGGCTACACCTTC CASSIKGDPANYGYTF
TRBJ2-2 TRBV9 14 once - TGTGCCAGCAGCGTTTTGTTGAACACCGGGGAGCTGTTTTTT CASSVLLNTGELFF
TRBJ2-1 TRBV7-9 16 - TRBD2 TGTGCCAGCAGCTTATATGGTAGCGGGAGTTACAATGAGCAGTTCTTC CASSLYGSGSYNEQFF
TRBJ1-4 TRBV10-3 13 once - TGTGCCATCAGCCGGAAGGAAGGCGAAAAACTGTTTTTT CAISRKEGEKLFF
TRBJ2-3 TRBV20-1 11 - TRBD2 TGCAGTGTAGCGGGAAGGCCTACGCAGTATTTT CSVAGRPTQYF
TRBJ2-3 TRBV6-5 15 - TRBD2 TGTGCCAGCAGTCAACTAGCGGGAGGCGCAGATACGCAGTATTTT CASSQLAGGADTQYF